This entry concerns a single TCR beta chain. Its antigen remains unidentified. The data derive from a study of shared clonotypes between healthy human individuals. Study-wide results and caveats: In the sorted subsets, rarefaction showed sequencing was incomplete despite large depth.

Method: immunoSEQ multiplex PCR; TCRdb's copy keeps in-frame clones and lacks some. Among fewer than 350,000 clones listed, about nine tenths were seen once. This clonotype was obtained from a man aged 18 to 29 in good health. Sequenced input: memory CD8+ T cells sorted from blood. The subset was: CD45RO+ cells pooled with CCR7-negative TemRA cells.

The CDR3 sequence is CASSYGSGGADTQYF. The CDR3 DNA is TGTGCCAGCAGTTACGGTAGCGGGGGAGCAGATACGCAGTATTTT. The rearrangement links TRBV6-6 to TRBJ2-3; TRBD2 agrees at 9 bases. The CDR3 extends over 15 amino acids. The V and J ends lost 2 bases and 4 bases, in that order; junction bases with no gene match: 4. Germline CDR1 reads MNHNY; CDR2 reads SVGAGI (reference sequence).